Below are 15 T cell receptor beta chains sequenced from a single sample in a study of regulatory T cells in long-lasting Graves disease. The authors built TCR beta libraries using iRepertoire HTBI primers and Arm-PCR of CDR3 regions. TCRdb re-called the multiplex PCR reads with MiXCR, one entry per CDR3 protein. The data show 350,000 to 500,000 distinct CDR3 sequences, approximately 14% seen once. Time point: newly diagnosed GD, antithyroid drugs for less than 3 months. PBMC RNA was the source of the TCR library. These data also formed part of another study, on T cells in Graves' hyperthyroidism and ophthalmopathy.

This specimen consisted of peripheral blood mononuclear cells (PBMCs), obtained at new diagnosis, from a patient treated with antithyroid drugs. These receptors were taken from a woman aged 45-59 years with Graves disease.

CDR3: CASSLVGDSGTEAFF. The CDR3, as DNA: TGTGCCAGCAGCTTGGTTGGGGACTCTGGCACTGAAGCTTTCTTT. This chain connects TRBV5-4 to TRBJ1-1, with D perhaps TRBD1 (5 bases). Per the germline V gene, CDR1 is SGHNT and CDR2 is YYREEE (reference sequence). Trimming removed 0 bases from V and 4 bases from J, with 13 bases in between. The CDR3 runs to 15 residues. The full variable domain, in which reference TRBV5-4 and TRBJ1-1 provide the parts outside the CDR3, is ETGVTQSPTHLIKTRGQQVTLRCSSQSGHNTVSWYQQALGQGPQFIFQYYREEENGRGNFPPRFSGLQFPNYSSELNVNALELDDSALYLCASSLVGDSGTEAFFGQGTRLTVV.

As DNA, the CDR3 is TGTGCCAGCAGTGAATGGGAGACGGCAGGAAACACCATATATTTT. Its protein product is CASSEWETAGNTIYF. This chain connects TRBV25-1 to TRBJ1-3; D is unclear. Germline CDR1 is MGHDK and CDR2 is SYGVNS. The CDR3 contains 15 residues. V was cut by 1 base and J by 4 bases, with 11 bases left in between.

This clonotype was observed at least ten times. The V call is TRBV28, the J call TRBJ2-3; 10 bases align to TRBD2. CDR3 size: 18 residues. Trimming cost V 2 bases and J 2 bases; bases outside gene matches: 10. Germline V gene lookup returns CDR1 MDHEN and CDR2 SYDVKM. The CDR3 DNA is TGTGCCAGCAGTTTAAGGTCCGCCGGGACTAGCGTCACAGATACGCAGTATTTT. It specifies CASSLRSAGTSVTDTQYF.

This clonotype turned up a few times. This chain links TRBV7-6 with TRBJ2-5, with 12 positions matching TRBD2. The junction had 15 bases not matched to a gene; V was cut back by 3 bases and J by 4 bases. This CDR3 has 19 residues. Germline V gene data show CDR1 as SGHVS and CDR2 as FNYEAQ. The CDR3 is CASSFLTSSGRGVRETQYF. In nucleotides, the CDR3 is TGTGCCAGCAGCTTCCTAACTTCTAGCGGGAGGGGGGTAAGAGAGACCCAGTACTTC.

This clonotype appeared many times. CDR3 coding DNA: TGCGCCAGCAGCCAAGTTCGGGGGGACACTGAAGCTTTCTTT. Translated, it gives CASSQVRGDTEAFF. The rearrangement joins TRBV4-1 to TRBJ1-1; a weak D match, TRBD1 (5 bases). The CDR3 has 14 residues. CDR1 is MGHRA and CDR2 is YSYEKL in the germline V gene. V dropped 1 base and J dropped 3 bases, with 9 bases sitting between them.

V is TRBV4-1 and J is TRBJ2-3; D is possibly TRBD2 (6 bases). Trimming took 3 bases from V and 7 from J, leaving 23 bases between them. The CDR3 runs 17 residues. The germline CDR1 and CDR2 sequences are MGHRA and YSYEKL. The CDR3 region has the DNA TGCGCCAGCAGCCACCACAGCCGGGACTCGCGTTTCCATACGCAGTATTTT. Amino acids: CASSHHSRDSRFHTQYF.

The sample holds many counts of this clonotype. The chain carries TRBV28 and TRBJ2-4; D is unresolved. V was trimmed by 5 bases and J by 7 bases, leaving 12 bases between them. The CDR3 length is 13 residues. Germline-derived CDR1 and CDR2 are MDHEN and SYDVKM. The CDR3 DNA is TGTGCCAGCAGTCCCGGAGTTGGGAACATTCAGTACTTC. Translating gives CASSPGVGNIQYF.

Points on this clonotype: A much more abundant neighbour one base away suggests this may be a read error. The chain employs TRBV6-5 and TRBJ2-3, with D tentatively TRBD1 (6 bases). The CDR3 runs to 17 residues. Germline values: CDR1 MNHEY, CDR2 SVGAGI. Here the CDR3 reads CASSYSVQGARTGTQYF. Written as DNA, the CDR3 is TGTGCCAGCAGTTACTCGGTACAGGGAGCGAGAACAGGTACGCAGTATTTT.

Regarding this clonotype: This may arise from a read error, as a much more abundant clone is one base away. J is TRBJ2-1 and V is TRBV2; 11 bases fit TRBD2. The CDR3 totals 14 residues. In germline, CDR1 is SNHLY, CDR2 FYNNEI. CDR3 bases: TGTGCCAGCAGCCGACTAGCGGGGAACAATGAGCAGCTCTTC. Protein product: CASSRLAGNNEQLF.

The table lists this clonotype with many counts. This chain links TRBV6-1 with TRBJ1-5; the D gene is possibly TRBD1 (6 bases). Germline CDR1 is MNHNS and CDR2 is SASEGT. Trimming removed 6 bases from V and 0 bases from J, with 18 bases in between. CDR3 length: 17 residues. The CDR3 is CASSQHGLTGSNQPQHF. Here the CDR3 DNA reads TGTGCCAGCAGCCAGCACGGATTGACAGGTAGCAATCAGCCCCAGCATTTT.

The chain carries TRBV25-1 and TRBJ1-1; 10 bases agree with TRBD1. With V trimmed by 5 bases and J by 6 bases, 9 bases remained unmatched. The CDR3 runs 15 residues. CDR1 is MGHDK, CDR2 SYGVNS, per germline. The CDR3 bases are TGTGCCAGCAGTCCCCTGGGACAGGGGCGGCCTGAAGCTTTCTTT. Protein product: CASSPLGQGRPEAFF. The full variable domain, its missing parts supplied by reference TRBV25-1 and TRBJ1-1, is EADIYQTPRYLVIGTGKKITLECSQTMGHDKMYWYQQDPGMELHLIHYSYGVNSTEKGDLSSESTVSRIRTEHFPLTLESARPSHTSQYLCASSPLGQGRPEAFFGQGTRLTVV.

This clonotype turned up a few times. The CDR3 here is CASSPSRGIETQYF. CDR3 DNA sequence: TGTGCCAGCAGTCCGTCGCGCGGCATAGAGACCCAGTACTTC. The V call is TRBV11-2, the J call TRBJ2-5, with D unresolved. This CDR3 contains 14 residues. CDR1 and CDR2 from the germline V gene are SGHAT and FQNNGV. The ends were cut back, 6 bases at V and 4 bases at J, with 15 bases in the middle.

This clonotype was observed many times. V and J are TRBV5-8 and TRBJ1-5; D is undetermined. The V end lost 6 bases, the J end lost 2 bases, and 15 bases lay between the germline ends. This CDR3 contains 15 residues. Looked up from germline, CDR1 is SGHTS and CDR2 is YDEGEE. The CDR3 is CASTGSRRGNQPQHF. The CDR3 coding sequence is TGTGCCAGCACGGGGAGCAGGAGGGGCAATCAGCCCCAGCATTTT.

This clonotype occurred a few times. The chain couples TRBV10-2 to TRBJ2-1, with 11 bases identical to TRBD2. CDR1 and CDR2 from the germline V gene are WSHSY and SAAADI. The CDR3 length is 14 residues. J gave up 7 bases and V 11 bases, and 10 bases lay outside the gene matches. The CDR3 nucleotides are TGCGCCTCACAACCCGGGACTAGCGGAAATGAGCAGTTCTTC. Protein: CASQPGTSGNEQFF.

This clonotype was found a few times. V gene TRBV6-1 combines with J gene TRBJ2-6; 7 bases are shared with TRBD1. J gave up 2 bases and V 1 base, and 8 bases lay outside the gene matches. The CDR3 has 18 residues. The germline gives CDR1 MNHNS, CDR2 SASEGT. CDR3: CASSEGVAQGTGANVLTF. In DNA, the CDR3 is TGTGCCAGCAGTGAAGGGGTAGCACAGGGGACTGGGGCCAACGTCCTGACTTTC.